The source of this TCR beta chain is a study of T cell responses to AZD1222 COVID-19 vaccine. Overall study findings and caveats: Baseline antibody screening turned up just a handful of seropositive AZD1222 recipients. Spike-specific TCR breadth and depth both grew after two AZD1222 doses.

With regard to this clone: The antigen is unknown.

The table came from immunoSEQ multiplex PCR; TCRdb's copy has only in-frame clones and leaves some out. Altogether 150,000 to 200,000 clones are present, roughly 91% being singletons, with the ten largest covering 1.5% to 2%. CDR1 is SGHVS and CDR2 is FNYEAQ in the germline V gene. The V end lost 5 bases, the J end lost 5 bases, and 16 bases lay between the germline ends. The CDR3 is 15 residues long. This material consisted of peripheral blood, taken on day 0 of AZD1222 vaccination. The chain recombines TRBV7-6 with TRBJ1-5, with a possible D match to TRBD1 (5 bases). The receptor was derived from an adult in good health. CDR3 nucleotide sequence: TGTGCCAGCAGCGCCCTGGGAGGGGCGGATCAGCCCCAGCATTTT. This translates into CASSALGGADQPQHF.